These 8 T cell receptor beta chains were all obtained from the same sample, sequenced in a study of neoadjuvant anti-PD-1 for oral cavity cancer. As to time point: after neoadjuvant nivolumab, at surgical resection. Method: immunoSEQ multiplex PCR; TCRdb's copy keeps in-frame clones and lacks some. The table records some 61,000 clones, roughly 85% of them present only once. The source was PBMCs, collected after nivolumab (anti-PD-1) treatment. These receptor sequences come from a person aged 35 to 85 with oral cavity squamous cell carcinoma.

The J gene is TRBJ2-7, the V gene TRBV27, with D possibly being TRBD1 or TRBD2 (5 bases each). This CDR3 comprises 15 residues. Germline V gene sequence: CDR1 MNHEY, CDR2 SMNVEV (reference sequence). V was trimmed by 1 base and J by 6 bases, leaving 16 bases between them. The CDR3 sequence: CASSLWDGRTGEQYF. The CDR3 region has the DNA TGTGCCAGCAGTTTATGGGACGGACGCACCGGCGAGCAGTACTTC.

The CDR3 nucleotides are TGTGCCAGCTCACCTGGCACCGGGGAGCTGTTTTTT. Encoded protein: CASSPGTGELFF. The gene calls are TRBV18 and TRBJ2-2; D gene uncertain. Trimming pared 3 bases from V and 4 bases from J, leaving 3 bases between. This CDR3 is built from 12 residues. Germline lookup yields CDR1 KGHSH and CDR2 LQKENI.

This chain connects TRBV6-5 to TRBJ2-5; D not certain. Trimming took 0 bases from V and 2 from J, leaving 13 bases between them. Germline V lookup: CDR1 MNHEY, CDR2 SVGAGI. The CDR3 consists of 16 residues. The CDR3 sequence: CASSYSLGSQQETQYF. The CDR3 coding sequence is TGTGCCAGCAGTTACTCCCTCGGGTCCCAACAAGAGACCCAGTACTTC.

This chain links TRBV7-2 with TRBJ1-2; D gene unclear. V was pared by 1 base and J by 0 bases, with 6 bases between. Germline V CDR1 and CDR2: SGHTA, FQGNSA. The CDR3 is 14 residues long. CDR3 sequence (DNA): TGTGCCAGCAGCTTAGAGTACTCTAACTATGGCTACACCTTC. This encodes CASSLEYSNYGYTF. The full variable domain, in which reference TRBV7-2 and TRBJ1-2 provide the parts outside the CDR3, is GAGVSQSPSNKVTEKGKDVELRCDPISGHTALYWYRQSLGQGLEFLIYFQGNSAPDKSGLPSDRFSAERTGGSVSTLTIQRTQQEDSAVYLCASSLEYSNYGYTFGSGTRLTVV.

The chain uses TRBV7-9 and TRBJ2-1; 13 nucleotides agree with TRBD2. The J segment lost 3 bases and the V segment lost 5 bases, leaving 4 bases of the junction unmatched. The CDR3 has 16 amino acids. The V gene's germline CDR1 is SEHNR and CDR2 FQNEAQ (reference sequence). The CDR3 protein is CASSPGLAGFYNEQFF. As DNA, the CDR3 is TGTGCCAGCAGCCCGGGACTAGCGGGGTTCTACAATGAGCAGTTCTTC.

The chain is built from TRBV6-5 and TRBJ2-3; 9 bases map to TRBD2. V shed 6 bases, J shed 4 bases, and the junction held 2 bases outside the gene matches. The CDR3 extends over 13 amino acids. Germline CDR1 and CDR2: MNHEY and SVGAGI. The CDR3 is CASRRGGPDTQYF. CDR3 nucleotides: TGTGCCAGCAGGCGGGGGGGCCCAGATACGCAGTATTTT.

The chain combines TRBV2 with TRBJ2-7; TRBD2 is a possible D gene (5 bases). CDR3 size: 15 residues. The germline V gene encodes CDR1 SNHLY and CDR2 FYNNEI. V was clipped by 6 bases and J by 6 bases, with 21 bases between them. CDR3: CASSATTTPRGEQYF. The CDR3 coding sequence is TGTGCCAGCAGCGCCACGACTACCCCACGGGGCGAGCAGTACTTC.

The DNA for the CDR3 is TGTGCCTGGAACCCCCATATAGGGGCCTACAATGAGCAGTTCTTC. Protein product: CAWNPHIGAYNEQFF. This chain links TRBV30 with TRBJ2-1; D possibly corresponds to TRBD1 (5 bases). The length of the CDR3 is 15 residues. Germline V gives CDR1 GTSNPN, CDR2 SVGIG (reference sequence). The V gene lost 4 bases and the J gene lost 2 bases, with 15 bases spanning the gap.